This TCR beta chain derives from a study of cytomegalovirus exposure and HLA in healthy donors (dated by TCRdb to 2015 to 2018). For context, the study as a whole: An earlier analysis of under 600 of the donors reported approximately 290 Gb of sequence data and roughly 100 million unique TCR beta sequences from about 179 million T cells. About 300 gigabases of sequencing data and tens of millions of unique TCR sequences were included in an early release covering about 700 HLA-typed donors. Of the 350 to 400 genotyped donors, approximately 83% fell in the genetic ancestry cluster associated with self-reported Caucasian donors. The study was designed to test whether signatures of past pathogen exposure could be identified by cataloging public T cell receptors. The study used immunosequencing to profile the T cell repertoires of several hundred subjects and linked those repertoires to cytomegalovirus serostatus. Besides the first cohort of hundreds of subjects, a separate validation cohort made up of 120 different subjects was used. The study combined high-throughput TCR immunosequencing, statistical association of individual TCRs with disease status, and machine learning to predict cytomegalovirus infection status. To study patterns of TCR occurrence, a later analysis re-analyzed previously published TCR beta repertoires from around 670 donors and added high-resolution HLA genotyping. Rather than drawing on any new phenotypic data, the later analysis identified candidate immune exposures from TCR beta sequences and the way those sequences occurred across donors. An earlier analysis of around 540 of the donors applied high-throughput TCR beta sequencing to assess whether each TCR beta V gene segment acted as functional or pseudogenic. Donor age, sex, ethnicity and CMV serostatus were compiled alongside the repertoire data. Genome-wide SNP genotypes for about 55% of the roughly 670 donors were used in a later genetic analysis, which treated that subset as a discovery cohort. All discovery cohort repertoires had been generated on a single sequencing platform. Both class I and class II loci were covered by HLA typing, at four-digit resolution. Typing coverage varied by locus: roughly 620-640 donors for A, B, C, DRB1 and DQB1; around 560 for DQA1; over 600 for DPA1; around 450 for DPB1. About five DR-DQ haplotypes were treated as single units for association and clustering because of strong linkage in the cohort. Among about 400 genotyped donors of the cohort, an average of approximately 220,000 unique TCR beta nucleotide sequences was sequenced per donor, of which roughly 18% were non-productive. Study-wide conclusions, independent of this receptor: An association between a missense DCLRE1C variant and V-gene and J-gene trimming of TCR beta chains was found in a later genetic analysis and replicated in an independent cohort. The authors suggested that the approach could potentially be extended to other disease states and immunological phenotypes. In vitro tests confirmed that a few of the cytomegalovirus-associated TCR beta chains recognize cytomegalovirus antigens. Most TCR sequences were observed very rarely across donors, whereas some public TCRs were present in many individuals. Broadly in line with IMGT annotations, most TCR beta V segments showed up in productive rearrangements about 90% or about 30% of the time in an earlier analysis of some 590 of the donors. A group of highly shared sequence variants was considered likely to be a technical artifact of the sequencing pipeline. When HLA alleles, especially DR and DQ, strongly co-occurred, TCR associations were difficult to assign to individual alleles. Immune exposure information for the cohort was limited to CMV serostatus. In a later analysis, HLA-associated TCR beta chains showed more clonal expansion and lower generation probabilities than non-associated chains that were equally common. The classifier was reported to diagnose cytomegalovirus status with high specificity and sensitivity in both the original cohort and the validation cohort. A total of about 180 TCR beta chains were listed by the study as associated with cytomegalovirus. Because some donors lacked HLA typing at each locus, the association tests relied only on the typed subset. Compared with the roughly 710-donor mean, donors in an Asian-associated ancestry cluster had fewer N-insertions in productive TCRs, according to a later genetic analysis. Linkage disequilibrium might explain the correlated functional status among segregating V segments, but an unknown experimental factor could not be ruled out. According to a later analysis, most CMV-associated TCR beta chains appeared to be HLA-restricted, and the HLA associations seemed to be driven largely by CMV exposure. Several of the top co-occurrence clusters appeared to be linked to parvovirus B19, influenza, CMV and Epstein-Barr virus, according to a later analysis. Because the 87-base-pair reads could not distinguish some IMGT-functional V segments, including TRBV6-2 and TRBV6-3, those segments were excluded. In this cohort, only TCR beta chains were sequenced, and detectable features were limited by the absence of alpha or paired-chain data. Because counts were too low, more than 15 rarely observed V segments, including chromosome 9 orphons, were left out of the earlier analysis of several hundred of the donors. Specific HLA alleles were associated with 16,951 TCR beta sequences at a false discovery rate of 0.05 in a later analysis. A further reported finding was that TCR beta sequences accurately predicted the HLA-A and HLA-B alleles for most subjects in the first cohort. Presence/absence analyses assumed roughly uniform sequencing depth across donors, an assumption that may not hold. According to a later analysis, TCR association rates differed among HLA loci, with DRB1 alleles showing the most associated TCRs and HLA-C alleles showing the fewest.

CDR1 and CDR2, per the germline V gene, are MNHNS and SASEGT. Trimming removed 7 bases from V and 4 bases from J; the gene matches leave 4 bases unexplained. From the cysteine up to the phenylalanine, the CDR3 has a length of 13 residues. The read is trimmed to its CDR3 DNA, 39 bases read in frame from base 1. The library was built by means of the immunoSEQ multiplex PCR assay. A mixture of 60 forward primers for TCR Vbeta segments and 13 reverse primers for TCR Jbeta segments was used in the multiplex PCR. Amplification of the CDR3 region of rearranged TCR beta genes was performed with a multiplex PCR assay on genomic DNA. The Illumina HiSeq System was used to sequence the amplified TCR beta libraries as 87-base-pair reads. Processing in the source paper ran as follows. A later analysis tallied about 77 million unique TCR beta chains across the 700 or so repertoires, and about 12 million of those chains were shared by two or more donors. Raw reads were error-corrected and collapsed into unique sequences by a nearest-neighbor algorithm in which closely related sequences were merged to remove PCR and sequencing errors. V, D and J gene segments were assigned by aligning CDR3 sequences to IMGT reference sequences. For a sequence to be retained, at least a six-nucleotide match to both a V gene segment and a J gene segment was required. Rearrangements were classified as productive when the CDR3 lacked stop codons and remained in frame with V and J, and all other rearrangements were classified as non-productive. CDR3 was defined by IMGT convention, running from the second conserved V-encoded cysteine to the conserved J-encoded phenylalanine. In an earlier analysis of approximately 500 of the donors, sequences lacking an unambiguous match to a single V gene segment were excluded. An earlier analysis of fewer than 750 of the donors called V segments functional above 56.7% productive rearrangements and segregating when the between-donor standard deviation exceeded 5%. A statistical classification framework was built for diagnosing cytomegalovirus status from the catalog of TCR beta chain sequences. V and J gene assignment, in a later analysis, came from comparing TCR nucleotide sequences with IMGT/GENE-DB human TR gene sequences. A later analysis assigned CDR3 sequences and most-parsimonious VDJ recombination scenarios with the TCRdist pipeline. In a later analysis, each TCR beta chain was defined by its CDR3 amino acid sequence together with its V-gene family, and reads lacking a unique V-gene family were excluded. To address suspected cross-contamination and a sequencing artifact, a later analysis removed roughly 640 highly shared, low-generation-probability nucleotide sequences. In a later analysis, a clonal expansion index for each public chain was calculated from normalized within-repertoire ranks of inferred template counts. In a later analysis, generation probabilities were computed using a VDJ recombination model fitted to out-of-frame rearrangements, and the results were checked against IGoR. Hypergeometric tests were used in a later analysis to score TCR-TCR, TCR-HLA and TCR-CMV co-occurrence, with a repertoire-size bias correction applied to the TCR pairs. In a later analysis, false discovery rates were estimated by permuting HLA or CMV assignments 20 times. In a later analysis, co-occurring TCRs were grouped using DBSCAN, with TCRdist sequence similarity added in when clustering inside HLA-allele-positive subsets. Co-occurrence clustering excluded repertoires with fewer than 30,000 or more than 120,000 public chains, plus five with anomalous nucleotide sharing. TCRdb carries this immuneACCESS record with in-frame sequences only. Its versions omit some clonotypes, under half of them owing to an unresolved V gene in the studies checked, with the rest unexplained. V, J and clone size are those of that table, while D and trimming were read from the DNA. The sample table shows about 120,000 clones, and 79% are seen once. The ten largest clonotypes hold 3.5% to 5% of the sample.

The cohort was made up of roughly 670 healthy bone marrow donors. At the time of sampling, every cohort member was nominally healthy, though immune exposures that went unrecorded were likely present. The donor tested CMV seropositive, placing the donor among the 290 or so seropositive members of the cohort. Each donor provided a peripheral blood sample, and peripheral blood mononuclear cells were used for TCR beta sequencing. The Qiagen DNeasy Blood Extraction Kit was used to extract genomic DNA from the blood cell samples. As for this clone: The antigen this receptor binds is unknown. Base qualities are not provided; no much larger clone lies one nucleotide away.

The source material was PBMCs. The receptor was derived from a young man in good health and CMV-seropositive. Recombination connected TRBV6-1 to TRBJ2-5; 9 junctional bases match TRBD2. The DNA is TGTGCCAGCACGGCTAGCGGGGCAGAGACCCAGTACTTC. Its protein product is CASTASGAETQYF.